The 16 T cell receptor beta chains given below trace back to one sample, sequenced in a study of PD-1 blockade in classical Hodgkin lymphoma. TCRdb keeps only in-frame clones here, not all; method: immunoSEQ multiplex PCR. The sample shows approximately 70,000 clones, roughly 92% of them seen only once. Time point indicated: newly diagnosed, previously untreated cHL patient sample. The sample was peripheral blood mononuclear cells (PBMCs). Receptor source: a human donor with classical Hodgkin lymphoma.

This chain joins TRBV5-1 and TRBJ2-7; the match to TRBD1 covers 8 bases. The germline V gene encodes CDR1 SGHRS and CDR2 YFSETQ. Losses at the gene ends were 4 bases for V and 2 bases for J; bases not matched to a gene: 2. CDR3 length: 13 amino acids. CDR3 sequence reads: CASSQTGAYEQYF. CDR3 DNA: TGCGCCAGCAGCCAGACAGGGGCCTACGAGCAGTACTTC.

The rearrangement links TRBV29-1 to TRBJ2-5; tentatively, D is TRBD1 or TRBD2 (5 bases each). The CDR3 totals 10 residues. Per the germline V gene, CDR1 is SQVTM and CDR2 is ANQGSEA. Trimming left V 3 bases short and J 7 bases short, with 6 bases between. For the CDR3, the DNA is TGCAGCGTTGATGGGGGGACCCAGTACTTC. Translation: CSVDGGTQYF. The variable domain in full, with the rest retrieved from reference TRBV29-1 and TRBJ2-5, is SAVISQKPSRDICQRGTSLTIQCQVDSQVTMMFWYRQQPGQSLTLIATANQGSEATYESGFVIDKFPISRPNLTFSTLTVSNMSPEDSSIYLCSVDGGTQYFGPGTRLLVL.

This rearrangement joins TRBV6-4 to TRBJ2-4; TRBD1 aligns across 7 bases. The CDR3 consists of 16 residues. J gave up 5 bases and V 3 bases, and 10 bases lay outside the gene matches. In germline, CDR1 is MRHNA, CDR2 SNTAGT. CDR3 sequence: CASSEAPTGVQNIQYF. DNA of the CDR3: TGTGCCAGCAGTGAGGCCCCCACAGGGGTCCAAAACATTCAGTACTTC.

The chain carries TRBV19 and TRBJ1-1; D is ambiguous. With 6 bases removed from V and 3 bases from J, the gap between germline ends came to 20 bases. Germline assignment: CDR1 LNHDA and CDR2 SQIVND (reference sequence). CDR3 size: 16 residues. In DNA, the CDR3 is TGTGCCAGTAGCCAAGGATCAGATATGAGGGACACTGAAGCTTTCTTT. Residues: CASSQGSDMRDTEAFF.

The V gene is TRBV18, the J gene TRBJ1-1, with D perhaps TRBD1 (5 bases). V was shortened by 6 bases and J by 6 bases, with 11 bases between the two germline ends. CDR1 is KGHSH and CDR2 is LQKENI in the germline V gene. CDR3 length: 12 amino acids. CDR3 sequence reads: CASSPQGSEAFF. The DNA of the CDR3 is TGTGCCAGCTCTCCCCAGGGTTCTGAAGCTTTCTTT. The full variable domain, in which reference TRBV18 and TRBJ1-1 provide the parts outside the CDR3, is NAGVMQNPRHLVRRRGQEARLRCSPMKGHSHVYWYRQLPEEGLKFMVYLQKENIIDESGMPKERFSAEFPKEGPSILRIQQVVRGDSAAYFCASSPQGSEAFFGQGTRLTVV.

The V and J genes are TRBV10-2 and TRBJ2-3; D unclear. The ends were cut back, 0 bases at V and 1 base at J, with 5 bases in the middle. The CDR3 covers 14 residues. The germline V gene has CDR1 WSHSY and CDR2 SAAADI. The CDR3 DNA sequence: TGCGCCAGCAGTGAGTCATTGCGCACAGATACGCAGTATTTT. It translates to CASSESLRTDTQYF.

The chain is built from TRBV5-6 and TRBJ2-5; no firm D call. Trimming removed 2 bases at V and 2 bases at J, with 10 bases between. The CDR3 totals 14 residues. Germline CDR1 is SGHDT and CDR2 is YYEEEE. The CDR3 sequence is CASSFLRDQETQYF. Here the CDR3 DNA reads TGTGCCAGCAGCTTTCTTAGGGATCAAGAGACCCAGTACTTC.

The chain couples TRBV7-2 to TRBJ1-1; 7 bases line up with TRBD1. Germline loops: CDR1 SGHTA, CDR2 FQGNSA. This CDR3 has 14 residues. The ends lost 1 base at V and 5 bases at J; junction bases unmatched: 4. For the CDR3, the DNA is TGTGCCAGCAGCTTAGGACAGGGTACGACTGAAGCTTTCTTT. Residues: CASSLGQGTTEAFF.

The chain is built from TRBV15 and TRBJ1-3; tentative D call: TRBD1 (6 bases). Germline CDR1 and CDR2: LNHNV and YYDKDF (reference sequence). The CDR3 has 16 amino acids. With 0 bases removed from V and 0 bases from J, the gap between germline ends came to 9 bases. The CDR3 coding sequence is TGTGCCACCAGCAGAGATAGGGGGAACTCTGGAAACACCATATATTTT. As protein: CATSRDRGNSGNTIYF.

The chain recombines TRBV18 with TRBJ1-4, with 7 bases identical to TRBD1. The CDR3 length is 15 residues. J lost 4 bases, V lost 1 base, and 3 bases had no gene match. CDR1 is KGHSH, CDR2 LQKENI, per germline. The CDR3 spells CASSPRDSDNEKLFF. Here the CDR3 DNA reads TGTGCCAGCTCACCACGGGACAGCGATAATGAAAAACTGTTTTTT.

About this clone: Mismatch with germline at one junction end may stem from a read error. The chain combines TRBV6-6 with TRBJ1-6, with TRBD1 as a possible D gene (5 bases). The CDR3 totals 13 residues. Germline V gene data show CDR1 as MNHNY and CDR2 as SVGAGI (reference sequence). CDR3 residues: CASSYRDGESLRF. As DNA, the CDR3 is TGTGCCAGCAGTTACAGGGACGGCGAGAGTCTCCGTTTT.

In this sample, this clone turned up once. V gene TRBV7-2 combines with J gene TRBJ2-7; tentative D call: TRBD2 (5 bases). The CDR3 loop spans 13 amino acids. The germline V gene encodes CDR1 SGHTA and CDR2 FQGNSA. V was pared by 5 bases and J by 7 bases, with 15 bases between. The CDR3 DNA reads TGTGCCAGCAGCCTCACCGGAGGATTAGAGCAGTACTTC. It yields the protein CASSLTGGLEQYF.

The CDR3 coding sequence is TGTGCCAGTAACCTGGGGGGGCTAAGGGAGCCCCAGCATTTT. As protein: CASNLGGLREPQHF. The genes are TRBV19 and TRBJ1-5, with D perhaps TRBD1 (6 bases). The germline V gene encodes CDR1 LNHDA and CDR2 SQIVND (reference sequence). This CDR3 is 14 amino acids long. The ends were cut back, 7 bases at V and 8 bases at J, with 18 bases in the middle.

The CDR3 spells CASSLVGSWVEQFF. The CDR3 nucleotides read TGTGCCAGCAGCTTAGTGGGTAGCTGGGTTGAGCAGTTCTTC. V is TRBV7-2 and J is TRBJ2-1; D call uncertain. Germline assignment: CDR1 SGHTA and CDR2 FQGNSA. Trimming pared 1 base from V and 9 bases from J, leaving 13 bases between. The CDR3 is 14 amino acids. Using reference TRBV7-2 and TRBJ2-1 for the parts outside the CDR3, the full variable domain is GAGVSQSPSNKVTEKGKDVELRCDPISGHTALYWYRQSLGQGLEFLIYFQGNSAPDKSGLPSDRFSAERTGGSVSTLTIQRTQQEDSAVYLCASSLVGSWVEQFFGPGTRLTVL.

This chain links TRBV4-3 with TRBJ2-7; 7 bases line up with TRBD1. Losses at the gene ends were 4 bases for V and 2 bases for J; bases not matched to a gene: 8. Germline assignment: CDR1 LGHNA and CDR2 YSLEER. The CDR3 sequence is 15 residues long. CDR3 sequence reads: CASSPALGTAYEQYF. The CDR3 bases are TGCGCCAGCAGCCCGGCCCTAGGGACAGCCTACGAGCAGTACTTC.

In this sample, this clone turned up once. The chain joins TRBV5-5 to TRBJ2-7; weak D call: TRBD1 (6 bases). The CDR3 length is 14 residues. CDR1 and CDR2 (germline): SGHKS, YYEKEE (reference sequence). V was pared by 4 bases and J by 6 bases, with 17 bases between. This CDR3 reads CASSPGGQFSEQYF. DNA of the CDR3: TGTGCCAGCAGCCCAGGCGGACAGTTTTCCGAGCAGTACTTC.